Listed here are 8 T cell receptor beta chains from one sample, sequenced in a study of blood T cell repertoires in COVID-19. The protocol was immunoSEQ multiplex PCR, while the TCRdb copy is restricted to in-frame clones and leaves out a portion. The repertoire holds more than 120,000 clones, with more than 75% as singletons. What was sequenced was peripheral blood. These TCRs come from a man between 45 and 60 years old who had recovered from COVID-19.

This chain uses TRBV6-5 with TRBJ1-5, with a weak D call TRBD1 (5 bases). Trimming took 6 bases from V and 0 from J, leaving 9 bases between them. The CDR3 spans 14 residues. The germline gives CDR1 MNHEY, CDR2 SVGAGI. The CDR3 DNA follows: TGTGCCAGCAGCGGACATTATAGCAATCAGCCCCAGCATTTT. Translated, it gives CASSGHYSNQPQHF.

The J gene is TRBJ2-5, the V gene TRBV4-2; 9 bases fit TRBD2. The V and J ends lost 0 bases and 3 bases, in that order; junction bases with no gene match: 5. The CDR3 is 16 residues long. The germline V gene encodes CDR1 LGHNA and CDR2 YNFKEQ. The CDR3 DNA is TGTGCCAGCAGCCAAGACCCTAGCGGGGCCGAAGAGACCCAGTACTTC. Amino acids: CASSQDPSGAEETQYF.

DNA of the CDR3: TGTGCCAGCAGCTTAGAAGGGACAGGGGGGTTGAACACTGAAGCTTTCTTT. Amino acids: CASSLEGTGGLNTEAFF. V and J are TRBV7-9 and TRBJ1-1, with 11 bases identical to TRBD1. Losses at the gene ends were 1 base for V and 0 bases for J; bases not matched to a gene: 4. The CDR3 is 17 residues long. Germline V gene data show CDR1 as SEHNR and CDR2 as FQNEAQ (reference sequence).

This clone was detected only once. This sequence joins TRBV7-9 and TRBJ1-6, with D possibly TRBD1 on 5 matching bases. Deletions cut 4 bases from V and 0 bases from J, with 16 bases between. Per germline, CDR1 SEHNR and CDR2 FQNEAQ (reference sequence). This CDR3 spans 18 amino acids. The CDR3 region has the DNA TGTGCCAGCAGCTGGCCGCCCAGGGAAAGCTCCTATAATTCACCCCTCCACTTT. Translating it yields CASSWPPRESSYNSPLHF.

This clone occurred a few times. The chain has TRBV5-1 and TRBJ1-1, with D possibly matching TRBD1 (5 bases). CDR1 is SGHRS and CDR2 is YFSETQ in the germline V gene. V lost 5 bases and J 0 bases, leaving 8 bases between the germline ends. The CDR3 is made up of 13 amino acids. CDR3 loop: CASRTDMNTEAFF. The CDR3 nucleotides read TGCGCCAGCAGGACGGACATGAACACTGAAGCTTTCTTT.

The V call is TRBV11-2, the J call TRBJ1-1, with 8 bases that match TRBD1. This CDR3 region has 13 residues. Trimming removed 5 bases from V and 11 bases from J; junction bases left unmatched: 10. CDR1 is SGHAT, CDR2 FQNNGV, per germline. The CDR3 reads CASSQYGQGEAFF. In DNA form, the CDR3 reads TGTGCCAGCAGCCAATACGGACAGGGAGAGGCTTTCTTT.

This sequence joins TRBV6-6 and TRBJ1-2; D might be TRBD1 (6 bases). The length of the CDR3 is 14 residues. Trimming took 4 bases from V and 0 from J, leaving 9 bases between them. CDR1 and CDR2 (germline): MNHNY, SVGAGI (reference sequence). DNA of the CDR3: TGTGCCAGCAGTTTAGAGGGGGCTAACTATGGCTACACCTTC. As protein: CASSLEGANYGYTF.

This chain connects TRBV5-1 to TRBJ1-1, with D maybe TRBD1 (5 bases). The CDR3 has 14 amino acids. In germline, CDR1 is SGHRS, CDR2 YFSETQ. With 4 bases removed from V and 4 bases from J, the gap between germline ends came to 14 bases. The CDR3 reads CASSVQGLGTEAFF. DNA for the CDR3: TGCGCCAGCAGCGTTCAGGGTCTCGGCACTGAAGCTTTCTTT.